The rows below give T cell receptor beta chains drawn from one sample of a study of shared clonotypes between healthy human individuals. The data were produced by immunoSEQ multiplex PCR, yet TCRdb's version contains in-frame clones alone and is incomplete. The sample carries roughly 1.4 million clones, less than 99% recorded once. The sequenced sample consisted of naive CD4+ T cells sorted from blood. Every receptor here comes from a man between 25 and 39 years old in good health. Each CDR3 is given with its conserved first and last residue. The D gene is left open where the match is weak. Size is stated for part of the rows, as once, few or many counts, or as a class when the clone is expanded.

size: NA; J: TRBJ2-1; V: TRBV5-4; D: TRBD1; CDR3: CASSKDRATNEQFF; DNA: TGTGCCAGCAGCAAAGACAGGGCCACCAATGAGCAGTTCTTC
size: NA; J: TRBJ2-2; V: TRBV9; D: NA; CDR3: CASSIRTANTGELFF; DNA: TGTGCCAGCAGCATACGGACGGCGAACACCGGGGAGCTGTTTTTT
size: NA; J: TRBJ2-2; V: TRBV18; D: NA; CDR3: CASSPPYSKTTGELFF; DNA: TGTGCCAGCTCACCACCATATAGTAAAACCACCGGGGAGCTGTTTTTT
size: NA; J: TRBJ2-3; V: TRBV14; D: TRBD2; CDR3: CASSPLRGGKVGDTQYF; DNA: TGTGCCAGCAGCCCCCTACGGGGGGGGAAGGTAGGAGATACGCAGTATTTT
size: NA; J: TRBJ1-2; V: TRBV30; D: TRBD1; CDR3: CAWSAETGTGYGYTF; DNA: TGTGCCTGGAGTGCAGAAACCGGGACAGGTTATGGCTACACCTTC
size: NA; J: TRBJ2-1; V: TRBV6-5; D: TRBD1; CDR3: CASSYRDRGLPFF; DNA: TGTGCCAGCAGTTACCGGGACAGGGGGCTGCCGTTCTTC
size: NA; J: TRBJ2-7; V: TRBV5-1; D: TRBD1; CDR3: CASSPTGGASYEQYF; DNA: TGCGCCAGCAGCCCGACAGGGGGCGCTTCCTACGAGCAGTACTTC
size: NA; J: TRBJ1-4; V: TRBV13; D: NA; CDR3: CASSLEQENEKLFF; DNA: TGTGCCAGCAGCTTAGAACAGGAAAATGAAAAACTGTTTTTT
size: NA; J: TRBJ1-1; V: TRBV5-4; D: NA; CDR3: CASSSRVLNTEAFF; DNA: TGTGCCAGCAGCTCCAGGGTGCTGAACACTGAAGCTTTCTTT
size: NA; J: TRBJ2-6; V: TRBV5-1; D: NA; CDR3: CASLPLGARSSGANVLTF; DNA: TGCGCCTCCCTCCCCCTGGGGGCGCGAAGCTCTGGGGCCAACGTCCTGACTTTC
size: NA; J: TRBJ1-4; V: TRBV7-2; D: NA; CDR3: CASRGGQGNEKLFF; DNA: TGTGCCAGCAGGGGGGGGCAGGGAAATGAAAAACTGTTTTTT
size: NA; J: TRBJ2-1; V: TRBV7-6; D: NA; CDR3: CASSPASSYNEQFF; DNA: TGTGCCAGCAGTCCAGCGAGCTCCTACAATGAGCAGTTCTTC
size: NA; J: TRBJ2-7; V: TRBV20-1; D: NA; CDR3: CSAQDSVEQYF; DNA: TGCAGTGCCCAGGACAGCGTCGAGCAGTACTTC
size: NA; J: TRBJ2-7; V: TRBV30; D: TRBD2; CDR3: CAWRLAGGSEQYF; DNA: TGTGCCTGGAGACTAGCGGGAGGGAGCGAGCAGTACTTC
size: NA; J: TRBJ2-7; V: TRBV27; D: NA; CDR3: CASTPGRGASYEQYF; DNA: TGTGCCAGCACCCCGGGAAGGGGGGCTTCCTACGAGCAGTACTTC
size: NA; J: TRBJ2-3; V: TRBV5-1; D: NA; CDR3: CASSLGANPAGTQYF; DNA: TGCGCCAGCAGCTTGGGAGCTAACCCGGCCGGTACGCAGTATTTT
size: NA; J: TRBJ2-7; V: TRBV5-4; D: TRBD2; CDR3: CASSLGLAGKNEQYF; DNA: TGTGCCAGCAGCTTGGGACTAGCGGGAAAGAACGAGCAGTACTTC
size: NA; J: TRBJ2-5; V: TRBV10-2; D: NA; CDR3: CASSIVVKETQYF; DNA: TGCGCCAGCAGTATTGTGGTTAAAGAGACCCAGTACTTC
size: NA; J: TRBJ2-2; V: TRBV2; D: TRBD1; CDR3: CASRAGTGEFGELFF; DNA: TGTGCCAGCAGGGCAGGGACAGGGGAATTTGGGGAGCTGTTTTTT
size: NA; J: TRBJ2-3; V: TRBV11-2; D: TRBD2; CDR3: CASSLSLGRTGGTDTQYF; DNA: TGTGCCAGCAGCTTATCCCTCGGCCGTACGGGGGGAACAGATACGCAGTATTTT
size: NA; J: TRBJ2-7; V: TRBV19; D: NA; CDR3: CASKEGAGSYEQYF; DNA: TGTGCCAGTAAAGAGGGCGCGGGCTCCTACGAGCAGTACTTC
size: NA; J: TRBJ2-1; V: TRBV18; D: NA; CDR3: CASSPSVGSSYNEQFF; DNA: TGTGCCAGCTCACCATCTGTCGGGAGCTCCTACAATGAGCAGTTCTTC
size: NA; J: TRBJ1-2; V: TRBV5-5; D: NA; CDR3: CASSSDSRLGYTF; DNA: TGTGCCAGCAGCTCCGACAGTCGTTTGGGCTACACCTTC
size: NA; J: TRBJ2-2; V: TRBV10-3; D: NA; CDR3: CAISPIAAGELFF; DNA: TGTGCCATCAGCCCTATTGCAGCCGGGGAGCTGTTTTTT
size: once; J: TRBJ2-3; V: TRBV29-1; D: NA; CDR3: CSVVLGQSPDTQYF; DNA: TGCAGCGTTGTACTGGGGCAGTCCCCAGATACGCAGTATTTT